This T cell receptor (beta chain) was captured by sequencing in a study of T cells after yellow fever vaccination. Study as a whole: It was SMART-Seq v4 Ultra Low Input that prepared the fractions with low cell numbers.

By 5'RACE template switching, TCR cDNA was produced, with a universal primer site and UMIs added in the process. TCRdb re-called the 5' RACE reads with MiXCR, one entry per CDR3 protein. The sample shows more than 95,000 distinct CDR3 sequences, about 8.4% of them seen only once. This clonotype turned up a few times. The receptor was derived from a young man who received the YFV17D yellow fever vaccine. Sequenced material: CD8+ T cells sorted from PBMCs, taken on the day of the yellow fever booster vaccination.

The CDR3 loop reads CASSSFLADTQYF. CDR3 in DNA: TGTGCCAGCAGTTCTTTTCTGGCAGATACGCAGTATTTT. The gene calls are TRBV6-5 and TRBJ2-3; D ambiguous. This CDR3 spans 13 amino acids. V was shortened by 4 bases and J by 4 bases, with 9 bases between the two germline ends. Germline lookup yields CDR1 MNHEY and CDR2 SVGAGI.